The 9 T cell receptor beta chains given below trace back to one sample, sequenced in a study of blood T cells in healthy people across ages. Using a J-beta primer mix together with a sample-barcoded 5' primer, a second PCR was run for about 6 to 11 cycles. TCRdb reprocessed the 5' RACE reads via MiXCR and lists one record per CDR3 protein. The sample has around 580,000 distinct CDR3 sequences; roughly 48% are singletons. The sequencing input was blood. Receptors were obtained from an elderly man in good health.

A remark on this clonotype: Given a much more abundant clone one base away, this may be a read error. This rearrangement joins TRBV6-5 to TRBJ2-5, with D possibly being TRBD1 or TRBD2 (5 bases each). There are 12 residues in the CDR3. With 8 bases removed from V and 11 bases from J, the gap between germline ends came to 18 bases. CDR1 and CDR2 (germline): MNHEY, SVGAGI. CDR3 nucleotide sequence: TGTGCCAGCGGTCGGGGCTTCAATGAGCAGTACTTC. Its protein product is CASGRGFNEQYF.

About this clonotype itself: A read error may explain this, as a much larger clone is one base away. The V gene is TRBV7-3, the J gene TRBJ2-1; TRBD1 agrees at 8 bases. Germline CDR1 SGHTA, CDR2 FQGTGA. The CDR3 is 15 amino acids. CDR3 amino acids: CASSAGQAVYNDQFF. The CDR3 DNA sequence: TGTGCCAGCAGCGCGGGACAGGCTGTCTACAATGATCAGTTCTTC.

This clonotype came up a few times. This chain links TRBV20-1 with TRBJ2-7; perhaps TRBD2 as D (6 bases). The CDR3 has 14 residues. Trimming stripped 0 bases from V and 4 bases from J, with 13 bases between. The germline CDR1 and CDR2 sequences are DFQATT and SNEGSKA (reference sequence). The CDR3 bases are TGCAGTGCTAGAGAGGCAGGAGGGTGGTACGAGCAGTACTTC. It specifies CSAREAGGWYEQYF.

This clonotype was observed many times. The chain joins TRBV11-1 to TRBJ2-1; TRBD2 agrees at 10 bases. CDR3 length: 14 amino acids. Germline V gene sequence: CDR1 SGHAT, CDR2 FQDESV (reference sequence). V was pared by 3 bases and J by 10 bases, with 6 bases of the junction left unmatched. The CDR3 is CASSLRSGRDEQFF. The CDR3 bases are TGTGCCAGCAGCTTGAGGAGCGGGAGGGACGAGCAGTTCTTC.

The V and J genes are TRBV5-1 and TRBJ2-2, with a possible D match to TRBD2 (5 bases). CDR1 is SGHRS, CDR2 YFSETQ, per germline. V lost 4 bases, J lost 4 bases, and 14 bases lay in between. This CDR3 has 15 amino acids. The CDR3 loop reads CASSAEDWSTGELFF. The CDR3 nucleotides read TGCGCCAGCAGCGCAGAGGACTGGAGCACCGGGGAGCTGTTTTTT.

This chain uses TRBV11-1 with TRBJ2-7, with 7 nucleotides matching TRBD2. With the DNA end fitting TRBJ2-5 better, the J assignment may be wrong. Germline assignment: CDR1 SGHAT and CDR2 FQDESV (reference sequence). The CDR3 has 13 amino acids. The CDR3 protein is CASTLGGQETQYF. CDR3 nucleotide sequence: TGTGCCAGCACCCTGGGGGGGCAAGAGACCCAGTACTTC.

The CDR3 DNA reads as TGCGCCAGCAGCTGGGGGTTTGGCGGTATGAACACCGGGGAGCTGTTTTTT. As protein: CASSWGFGGMNTGELFF. V gene TRBV5-1 combines with J gene TRBJ2-2, with D perhaps assigned TRBD1 or TRBD2 (5 bases each). V was pared by 3 bases and J by 1 base, with 16 bases between. The CDR3 contains 17 residues. Per germline, CDR1 SGHRS and CDR2 YFSETQ.

This clonotype was counted only a few times. The chain employs TRBV20-1 and TRBJ2-3; TRBD2 agrees at 11 bases. The germline V gene has CDR1 DFQATT and CDR2 SNEGSKA (reference sequence). The CDR3 is 14 residues long. The CDR3 sequence: CGVISGGVGDTQYF. CDR3 DNA: TGCGGAGTAATTAGCGGGGGGGTTGGGGATACGCAGTATTTT.

The V and J genes are TRBV10-3 and TRBJ1-1, with D possibly TRBD1 on 5 matching bases. Germline V gene lookup returns CDR1 ENHRY and CDR2 SYGVKD. The CDR3 totals 14 residues. Trimming cost V 4 bases and J 3 bases, with 12 bases left between them. CDR3 coding DNA: TGTGCCATCAGTGTGGGGAGGGGAGACACTGAAGCTTTCTTT. This encodes CAISVGRGDTEAFF.